What follows are 5 T cell receptor gamma chains derived from one specimen sequenced in a study of gamma-delta T cells after stem cell transplantation. TCRdb reprocessed the RT-PCR reads through CATT. The top ten clones hold 34% of a sample with about 910 gamma-chain clones, roughly 30% of them seen once. The sample comprised gamma-delta T cells. The receptors come from a human donor. It is not recorded whose cells these are; they may come from a transplant donor.

This rearrangement joins TRGV9 to TRGJP. Assignment of the J gene here rests on matching the DNA to germline, because TCRdb gives none. This CDR3 comprises 16 residues. Unmatched junction bases numbered 4, after V lost 3 bases and J lost 5 bases. Looked up from germline, CDR1 is GITISATS and CDR2 is ISYDGTV (reference sequence). As DNA, the CDR3 is TGTGCCTTGTGGGAGTTCAAAGAGTTGGGCAAAAAAATCAAGGTATTT. Encoded protein: CALWEFKELGKKIKVF.

This clone showed up just a few times. Other nucleotide sequences from this sample produce the same CDR3. The chain uses TRGV9 and TRGJP. The J gene, missing from TCRdb, was assigned here through DNA to germline matching. Germline trimming cut 2 bases from V and 4 bases from J; bases unmatched to any gene: 5. CDR3 length: 17 amino acids. CDR1 is GITISATS, CDR2 ISYDGTV, per germline (reference sequence). The CDR3 DNA follows: TGTGCCTTGTGGGAGGGGAAACAAGAGTTGGGCAAAAAAATCAAGGTATTT. Amino acid sequence: CALWEGKQELGKKIKVF.

By share, this clone counts as large (0.1 to 1%). CDR3: CALWRFRQELGKKIKVF. The CDR3 region has the DNA TGTGCCTTGTGGCGGTTCAGGCAAGAGTTGGGCAAAAAAATCAAGGTATTT. The chain employs TRGV9 and TRGJP. TCRdb offers no J gene call, so here the DNA was matched to germline to obtain one. CDR1 and CDR2 from the germline V gene are GITISATS and ISYDGTV (reference sequence). The CDR3 is 17 residues long. V lost 6 bases, J lost 2 bases, and 7 bases stayed unmatched.

This clone was seen a few times. Being one base from a much bigger clone, this may be a read error. Other DNA sequences in the sample encode the same CDR3. The J gene is TRGJP, the V gene TRGV9. TCRdb gives no J gene; it was assigned here by matching the DNA to germline. V was clipped by 5 bases and J by 5 bases; unmatched bases: 3. Germline loops: CDR1 GITISATS, CDR2 ISYDGTV (reference sequence). The CDR3 extends over 15 amino acids. CDR3 sequence (DNA): TGTGCCTTGTGGGTGGAAGAGTTGGGCAAAAAAATCAAGGTATTT. It encodes CALWVEELGKKIKVF.

A remark on this clone: Germline is not matched at one junction end, which may reflect a read error. Other DNA sequences from this sample encode an identical CDR3 as well. The chain uses TRGV9 and TRGJP. The J gene, missing from TCRdb, was assigned here through DNA to germline matching. The V gene's germline CDR1 is GITISATS and CDR2 ISYDGTV (reference sequence). The CDR3 runs 18 residues. The CDR3 protein is CALWESGYGELGKKIKVF. The CDR3 coding sequence is TGTGCCTTGTGGGAGTCCGGGTACGGGGAGTTAGGCAAAAAAATCAAGGTATTT.